What follows is one T cell receptor beta chain and its context. The target antigen is unknown. The record originates from a study of cytomegalovirus exposure and HLA in healthy donors. The V gene's germline CDR1 is MNHEY and CDR2 SMNVEV (reference sequence). The CDR3 length is 13 residues. The ends were cut back, 6 bases at V and 7 bases at J, with 10 bases in the middle. Each donor was healthy, and each was a bone marrow donor. Study-wide results and limits: Highly shared variants forming one cluster were likely a sequencing artifact. In a later analysis, several top co-occurrence clusters appeared linked to parvovirus B19, influenza, CMV and Epstein-Barr virus. Reportedly, TCR beta sequences accurately predicted HLA-A and HLA-B alleles in most subjects.

PCR employed 60 Vbeta and 13 Jbeta primers. TCRdb's copy holds only in-frame clones and misses some; the assay was immunoSEQ multiplex PCR. The data contain some 150,000 clones, around four fifths of them singletons. The receptor was derived from a woman aged 50 to 60 in good health and CMV-seronegative. V and J are TRBV27 and TRBJ1-6; D is undetermined. Material for sequencing was PBMCs. This chain's CDR3 is CASSYYTNSPLHF. The CDR3 coding sequence is TGTGCCAGCAGCTATTATACCAATTCACCCCTCCACTTT.